This T cell receptor beta chain is from a study of blood T cell repertoires in COVID-19. Study-level information: The samples span acute and convalescent COVID-19 from the United States, Italy and Spain. T cells, B-cell-depleted T cells, or PBMCs supplied cDNA or gDNA.

Measured with immunoSEQ multiplex PCR; TCRdb has only the in-frame clones, and not every one. The table shows approximately 69,000 clones, with about 82% occurring only once. Germline assignment: CDR1 MNHNY and CDR2 SVGAGI (reference sequence). The ends lost 6 bases at V and 8 bases at J; junction bases unmatched: 5. CDR3 length equals 14 residues. The rearrangement joins TRBV6-6 to TRBJ1-6; 9 nucleotides match TRBD1. Sequenced sample: peripheral blood. This TCR derives from a woman aged 60 to 75 with acute or convalescent COVID-19. CDR3 nucleotides: TGTGCCAGCAGACCGGGACAGGGACATTCACCCCTCCACTTT. Translation gives CASRPGQGHSPLHF.